This T cell receptor (beta chain) was identified during a study of shared clonotypes between healthy human individuals (dated by TCRdb to 2019 to 2021). About the study as a whole: A few men and two women, aged 18 to 49 years, made up the cohort. For each donor, CD4 naive and CD4 memory were each given three plates, CD8 naive was given two plates, and CD8 memory was given one plate. Leukapheresis yielded between about 0.9 and 9 billion PBMCs per donor. Different laboratories and diverse techniques were used to prepare libraries and sequence TCR repertoires, to increase sequencing depth and limit assay-specific biases. Blood TCR repertoires of about five healthy adults were deeply sequenced to estimate repertoire size and the extent of clonotype sharing between individuals. Study-wide conclusions, independent of this receptor: Around 5.4% of naive CD4, 3.5% of naive CD8, approximately 2% of memory CD4, and around 0.4% of memory CD8 clonotypes were shared across four donors. Based on pairwise subsampling, the degree of clonotype sharing among donors was expected to be affected by sequencing depth. Clonotypes shared by all four sorted-subset donors showed higher generation probabilities than non-shared clonotypes. Only blood was sampled, and tissue TCR repertoires likely differ from those in blood. The small number of donors limited the genetic and exposure-history diversity represented. Incomplete sequencing was indicated by rarefaction of sorted-subset datasets, despite the large sequencing depth. Naive subsets generally had larger estimated clonotype richness than memory subsets.

Using the deep immunoSEQ assay, TCR CDR3 regions were amplified from genomic DNA by multiplex PCR. Extracted genomic DNA from each cell subset was spread evenly across all wells of several immunoSEQ 96-well plates, with each plate serving as a replicate. For sorted subsets, roughly 0.2 ug genomic DNA, equal to 30,000 or so T cell genomes, was loaded into each replicate PCR. Purified libraries were quantified with a Qubit 3.0 fluorometer, sized on a Bioanalyzer 2100, and re-quantified with the KAPA Library Quantification kit. Each immunoSEQ 96-well plate was sequenced on its own single-read 150-cycle Illumina NextSeq 550 flow cell. As for the authors' bioinformatics: Because only junctional sequences without quality scores were contained in the immunoSEQ output, filtering matching that applied to full-length reads could not be performed. Sequences were annotated with PyIR, a Python wrapper for IgBLAST v1.9, and V/J genes and CDR3 were assigned using IMGT germline references. Reads were removed for weak V/J assignments (E-value above 1e-6), missing CDR3, stop codons, out-of-frame junctions, or ambiguous translated residues. V3J clonotypes were defined as sequences sharing an identical inferred V gene, J gene, and CDR3 amino acid sequence. Percentage overlap between repertoires was calculated by dividing the number of shared unique clonotypes by the size of the smaller repertoire. RTK rarefaction, the Chao1 estimator, and Recon v2.1 estimates of unobserved clonotypes were used to assess repertoire richness. OLGA was used to compute generation probabilities for all TCRbeta clonotypes that the gDNA method yielded from several donors. TCRdb mirrors the immuneACCESS table, restricted to in-frame sequences. Some clones are absent from its copies; in checked studies, under half trace to an unresolved V gene, and the reason for the others is unknown. V and J calls and clone size are copied from that table; D and trimming were computed from the DNA. The sample table contains 2 million or so clones; only one count was recorded for about 95% of them. Around 0.13% of the sample is in the top ten clones.

Donors were healthy HIV-negative adults with no recently reported acute infections or vaccinations. All donors were Caucasian adults living in Nashville, Tennessee, USA. CD4+ T cells were enriched by magnetic negative selection, after which naive cells were positively selected on CD45RA and the negative fraction was taken as the memory subset. Blood was obtained by leukapheresis, after which PBMCs were separated by Ficoll-Histopaque density gradient centrifugation and cryopreserved in liquid nitrogen vapor phase. Analytical flow cytometry was used to check the purity and quantity of every magnetically sorted T cell population. Each sorted fraction had its genomic DNA isolated and then quantified by UV absorbance on a Nanodrop 2000c. Looking up the germline V gene (reference sequence) yields CDR1 PRHDT and CDR2 FYEKMQ. Trimming at the junction amounts to 0 bases on V and 0 bases on J, and the germline ends lie 7 bases apart. The CDR3 measures 15 amino acids from cysteine to phenylalanine. The kept DNA is CDR3 alone, 45 bases in frame from the first base.

Worth noting for this clone: It lacks a known antigen. No per-base quality is available; no much larger clone lies one base away.

Input material: naive CD4+ T cells sorted from blood. In the paper's terms, the cell subset or site label means: CD45RA+ positively selected. The V gene is TRBV13 and the J gene is TRBJ2-3; confidence is insufficient to name the D gene. The receptor was derived from a man younger than 30 in good health. The nucleotides read TGTGCCAGCAGCTTAGGCGGGCGCAGCACAGATACGCAGTATTTT. This sequence encodes CASSLGGRSTDTQYF.